The sequence of this T cell receptor beta chain was determined in a study of T-cell memory formation after mild COVID-19. For the study at large: The TCR clusters were mostly specific to one donor.

Findings and limits, study-wide: Contracting clones, day 15 to 85, had balanced CD4/CD8, and later expanders favored CD4+. A subset of responding clones appeared in pre-infection memory, suggesting cross-reactive memory joined.

After 5'RACE with constant-segment primers, TCR alpha and TCR beta cDNA libraries carrying sample barcodes and UMIs were obtained. TCRdb re-analysed the 5' RACE reads in MiXCR, keeping a single row per CDR3 protein. The table includes approximately 300,000 distinct CDR3 sequences, 15% to 20% detected once. In regard to this clonotype: Its matching antigen is unknown.

The CDR3 length is 13 residues. J lost 2 bases, V lost 11 bases, and 7 bases had no gene match. Germline lookup yields CDR1 SGHTA and CDR2 FQGNSA. The sequence came from a young man who had mild COVID-19 (a few samples of this study predate the infection). Cell type and time point are not known. The chain links TRBV7-2 to TRBJ1-1; 8 positions match TRBD1. Material for sequencing was PBMCs or a T cell subset sorted from them (not recorded which). The CDR3: CAGTDRGNTEAFF. Here the CDR3 DNA reads TGTGCCGGAACTGACAGGGGAAACACTGAAGCTTTCTTT.